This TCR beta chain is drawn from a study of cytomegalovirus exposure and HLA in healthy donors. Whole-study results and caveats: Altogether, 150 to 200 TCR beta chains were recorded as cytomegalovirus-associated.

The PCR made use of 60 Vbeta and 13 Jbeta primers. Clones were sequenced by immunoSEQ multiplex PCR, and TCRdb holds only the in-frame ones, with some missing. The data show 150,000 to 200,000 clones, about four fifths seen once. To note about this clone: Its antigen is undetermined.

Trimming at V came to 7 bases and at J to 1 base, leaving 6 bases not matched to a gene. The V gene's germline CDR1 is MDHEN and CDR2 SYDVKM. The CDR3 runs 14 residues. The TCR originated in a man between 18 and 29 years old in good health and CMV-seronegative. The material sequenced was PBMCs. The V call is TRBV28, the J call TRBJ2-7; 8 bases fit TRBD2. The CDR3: CASNPPSGSYEQYF. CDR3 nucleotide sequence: TGTGCCAGCAACCCCCCTAGCGGGTCCTACGAGCAGTACTTC.